Shown below are 25 T cell receptor beta chains from a single sample sequenced in a study of blood T cell repertoires in COVID-19. Sequenced by immunoSEQ multiplex PCR; TCRdb stores in-frame clones only, minus some. The table includes over 300,000 clones, around 83% detected once. Sequencing was done on a sample of peripheral blood. These receptors originate from a woman between 50 and 59 years old with acute or convalescent COVID-19.

This sequence joins TRBV6-6 and TRBJ2-2, with D tentatively TRBD2 (6 bases). The CDR3 totals 15 residues. With 0 bases removed from V and 6 bases from J, the gap between germline ends came to 11 bases. Germline loops: CDR1 MNHNY, CDR2 SVGAGI (reference sequence). The CDR3 nucleotides are TGTGCCAGCAGTTACTCGGTGGACTACGCCGGGGAGCTGTTTTTT. Its protein product is CASSYSVDYAGELFF.

The chain recombines TRBV7-2 with TRBJ1-5; D gene uncertain. Trimming removed 1 base at V and 15 bases at J, with 10 bases between. CDR3 size: 11 residues. CDR1 and CDR2 (germline): SGHTA, FQGNSA. The CDR3 DNA reads as TGTGCCAGCAGCTTAGAACATCTTCTGCATTTT. It specifies CASSLEHLLHF.

The chain has TRBV5-4 and TRBJ2-5; 8 nucleotides agree with TRBD2. The V segment lost 2 bases and the J segment 5 bases; nucleotides outside the gene matches: 11. Germline CDR1 is SGHNT and CDR2 is YYREEE (reference sequence). The CDR3 is 16 amino acids. In DNA, the CDR3 is TGTGCCAGCAGCTTTCTTGGGTCCGGGAGGGAGGAGACCCAGTACTTC. Translated, it gives CASSFLGSGREETQYF.

The rearrangement uses TRBV15 and TRBJ2-4, with a weak D call TRBD2 (6 bases). The CDR3 has 14 residues. V shed 3 bases and J shed 5 bases, with 11 bases lying between them. The germline CDR1 and CDR2 sequences are LNHNV and YYDKDF (reference sequence). The CDR3 sequence is CATSRGGTENIQYF. CDR3 bases: TGTGCCACCAGCAGGGGCGGGACGGAAAACATTCAGTACTTC.

The chain is built from TRBV6-5 and TRBJ2-1; 7 bases fit TRBD2. The CDR3 is 15 residues long. V shed 6 bases and J 5 bases; nucleotides not matched to a gene: 10. Germline assignment: CDR1 MNHEY and CDR2 SVGAGI. DNA of the CDR3: TGTGCCAGCAGCGGGGAGGCTAGCGGAAACAATGAGCAGTTCTTC. Its protein is CASSGEASGNNEQFF.

This clone has a handful of counts. V usage is TRBV2 and J usage is TRBJ1-5, with D possibly matching TRBD1 (5 bases). This CDR3 region has 18 residues. Germline V CDR1 and CDR2: SNHLY, FYNNEI. Between the trimmed V and J ends, which lost 1 base and 4 bases, there was a span of 20 bases. CDR3 amino acids: CASSEGGSGGVRNQPQHF. The CDR3 coding sequence is TGTGCCAGCAGTGAAGGTGGGTCCGGAGGGGTTAGAAATCAGCCCCAGCATTTT.

The gene calls are TRBV29-1 and TRBJ1-5; TRBD1 agrees at 9 bases. V trimming: 6 bases; J trimming: 2 bases; junction bases outside the gene matches: 20. There are 19 residues in the CDR3. CDR1 is SQVTM, CDR2 ANQGSEA, per germline. The chain's CDR3 is CSVPRRRTGGEICNQPQHF. The CDR3 nucleotides read TGCAGCGTCCCACGGAGGAGAACAGGGGGCGAGATATGCAATCAGCCCCAGCATTTT.

Here the CDR3 reads CSVTPNTEAFF. The DNA of the CDR3 is TGCAGCGTTACTCCGAACACTGAAGCTTTCTTT. The chain joins TRBV29-1 to TRBJ1-1; D is ambiguous. The germline CDR1 and CDR2 sequences are SQVTM and ANQGSEA. V lost 5 bases and J lost 1, with 5 bases in between. This CDR3 is built from 11 residues.

The chain couples TRBV19 to TRBJ2-2; D may be TRBD2 (6 bases). Germline V CDR1 and CDR2: LNHDA, SQIVND (reference sequence). Trimming left V 6 bases short and J 2 bases short, with 13 bases between. This CDR3 region has 15 residues. CDR3 loop: CASSSRESNTGELFF. CDR3 coding DNA: TGTGCCAGTAGCTCCCGGGAGTCTAACACCGGGGAGCTGTTTTTT.

The rearrangement joins TRBV2 to TRBJ1-6, with 7 positions matching TRBD1. The CDR3 totals 14 residues. With 4 bases clipped from V and 5 bases from J, the junction kept 2 bases outside the gene matches. Looked up from germline, CDR1 is SNHLY and CDR2 is FYNNEI. CDR3 residues: CASSGQGDNSPLHF. CDR3 DNA sequence: TGTGCCAGCAGTGGGCAGGGGGATAATTCACCCCTCCACTTT.

The CDR3 spells CASSQVGGGAVNEQFF. Written as DNA, the CDR3 is TGTGCCAGCAGCCAAGTTGGCGGGGGGGCCGTCAATGAGCAGTTCTTC. The chain uses TRBV3-1 (or the pseudogene TRBV3-2) and TRBJ2-1; the match to TRBD2 covers 9 bases. J gave up 6 bases and V 1 base, and 7 bases lay outside the gene matches. This CDR3 has 16 amino acids. Germline assignment: CDR1 LGHDT and CDR2 YNNKEL (reference sequence).

The chain employs TRBV30 and TRBJ1-1, with 8 nucleotides matching TRBD1. Germline CDR1 GTSNPN, CDR2 SVGIG (reference sequence). The CDR3 sequence is 13 residues long. After removal of 2 bases from V and 5 bases from J, the junction contained 4 bases not matched to a gene. The CDR3 loop is CAWSLDRETEAFF. In nucleotides, the CDR3 is TGTGCCTGGAGTCTGGACAGGGAGACTGAAGCTTTCTTT.

V and J are TRBV7-2 and TRBJ2-7; 7 bases fit TRBD1. Unmatched junction bases numbered 5, after V lost 5 bases and J lost 1 base. From germline, CDR1 is SGHTA and CDR2 FQGNSA. The CDR3 totals 14 residues. Here the CDR3 DNA reads TGTGCCAGCAGCCGCCGGGACAGTTCCTACGAGCAGTACTTC. Protein sequence: CASSRRDSSYEQYF.

The chain links TRBV10-3 to TRBJ1-2; TRBD1 aligns across 7 bases. The V gene's germline CDR1 is ENHRY and CDR2 SYGVKD. Losses at the gene ends were 3 bases for V and 3 bases for J; bases not matched to a gene: 7. CDR3 length: 15 amino acids. The CDR3 sequence: CAISDMTGTDYGYTF. The CDR3 DNA reads TGTGCCATCAGTGACATGACCGGGACAGACTATGGCTACACCTTC.

This chain joins TRBV5-5 and TRBJ1-5, with D perhaps matching TRBD1 (5 bases). The germline CDR1 and CDR2 sequences are SGHKS and YYEKEE (reference sequence). The length of the CDR3 is 17 residues. Trimming left V 4 bases short and J 2 bases short, with 19 bases between. Written as DNA, the CDR3 is TGTGCCAGCAGCGCCCGCAGGGTCCCCGTGGGCAATCAGCCCCAGCATTTT. This gives the protein CASSARRVPVGNQPQHF. The complete variable domain, with remaining parts taken from reference TRBV5-5 and TRBJ1-5, reads DAGVTQSPTHLIKTRGQQVTLRCSPISGHKSVSWYQQVLGQGPQFIFQYYEKEERGRGNFPDRFSARQFPNYSSELNVNALLLGDSALYLCASSARRVPVGNQPQHFGDGTRLSIL.

This clone was seen a few times. V and J are TRBV5-1 and TRBJ2-2; 9 bases align to TRBD1. CDR3 length: 14 residues. Germline lookup yields CDR1 SGHRS and CDR2 YFSETQ. V was clipped by 2 bases and J by 7 bases; unmatched bases: 3. The CDR3 bases are TGCGCCAGCAGCTTAGGACAGGGGAGCGGGGAGCTGTTTTTT. Protein sequence: CASSLGQGSGELFF.

The chain combines TRBV5-1 with TRBJ2-1; 7 bases align to TRBD1. Germline CDR1 SGHRS, CDR2 YFSETQ. The ends lost 3 bases at V and 4 bases at J; junction bases unmatched: 10. This CDR3 comprises 16 residues. CDR3 sequence: CASSSQGPSPYNEQFF. CDR3 sequence (DNA): TGCGCCAGCAGCTCACAGGGGCCATCCCCATACAATGAGCAGTTCTTC.

This chain joins TRBV3-1 (or the pseudogene TRBV3-2) and TRBJ2-1; 9 nucleotides match TRBD1. In germline, CDR1 is LGHDT, CDR2 YNNKEL (reference sequence). The CDR3 has 15 residues. The trim removed 4 bases at V and 7 bases at J, leaving 8 bases unmatched. Here the CDR3 reads CASSPTGGRENEQFF. CDR3 in DNA: TGTGCCAGCAGCCCCACAGGGGGCAGGGAAAATGAGCAGTTCTTC.

This chain joins TRBV29-1 and TRBJ1-1; D gene unclear. CDR1 and CDR2 (germline): SQVTM, ANQGSEA. Between the trimmed V and J ends, which lost 1 base and 0 bases, there was a span of 6 bases. The CDR3 has 13 amino acids. The chain's CDR3 is CSVEGRVNTEAFF. CDR3 nucleotide sequence: TGCAGCGTTGAAGGGCGGGTGAACACTGAAGCTTTCTTT.

The table lists this clone with many counts. The chain employs TRBV4-2 and TRBJ1-1; the D is unclear. Germline-derived CDR1 and CDR2 are LGHNA and YNFKEQ. Deletions cut 1 base from V and 1 base from J, with 7 bases between. This CDR3 contains 14 residues. The CDR3 here is CASSQGPENTEAFF. CDR3 DNA: TGTGCCAGCAGCCAAGGTCCAGAGAACACTGAAGCTTTCTTT.

The chain uses TRBV7-7 and TRBJ1-1; D is perhaps TRBD1 (6 bases). Trimming took 2 bases from V and 4 from J, leaving 8 bases between them. Germline CDR1 is SSHAT and CDR2 is FNYEAQ (reference sequence). The CDR3 contains 13 residues. CDR3 sequence reads: CASSLNRATEAFF. CDR3 DNA: TGTGCCAGCAGCTTAAACAGGGCCACTGAAGCTTTCTTT.

The chain joins TRBV5-6 to TRBJ1-6, with 8 bases that match TRBD1. The junction had 8 bases not matched to a gene; V was cut back by 4 bases and J by 11 bases. The germline V gene encodes CDR1 SGHDT and CDR2 YYEEEE. The CDR3 is made up of 14 amino acids. The CDR3 reads CASSGGQATAPLHF. CDR3 nucleotides: TGTGCCAGCAGCGGGGGACAGGCCACGGCACCCCTCCACTTT.

This clone came up once. The chain employs TRBV13 and TRBJ2-3; 8 bases map to TRBD2. The CDR3 contains 17 residues. Germline CDR1 is PRHDT and CDR2 is FYEKMQ (reference sequence). Trimming removed 2 bases from V and 1 base from J; junction bases left unmatched: 8. The CDR3 loop reads CASSLRWSGGGTDTQYF. As DNA, the CDR3 is TGTGCCAGCAGCTTACGCTGGAGCGGGGGAGGCACAGATACGCAGTATTTT.

For this clone: Other DNA sequences in the sample encode the same CDR3. The chain uses TRBV9 and TRBJ2-2; D is ambiguous. This CDR3 is 14 amino acids long. V was clipped by 0 bases and J by 1 base, with 4 bases between them. Germline V lookup: CDR1 SGDLS, CDR2 YYNGEE. CDR3 sequence (DNA): TGTGCCAGCAGCGTAGCAGGGAACACCGGGGAGCTGTTTTTT. Its protein product is CASSVAGNTGELFF. Full variable domain (outside the CDR3, taken from reference TRBV9 and TRBJ2-2): DSGVTQTPKHLITATGQRVTLRCSPRSGDLSVYWYQQSLDQGLQFLIQYYNGEERAKGNILERFSAQQFPDLHSELNLSSLELGDSALYFCASSVAGNTGELFFGEGSRLTVL.

The chain carries TRBV4-3 and TRBJ2-1; unclear D gene. The ends were cut back, 0 bases at V and 4 bases at J, with 10 bases in the middle. Per germline, CDR1 LGHNA and CDR2 YSLEER. The CDR3 contains 15 residues. The CDR3 DNA reads TGCGCCAGCAGCCAAGAACCCCTAGGATACAATGAGCAGTTCTTC. Translating gives CASSQEPLGYNEQFF.